This record concerns one TCR beta chain sequence. This receptor's antigen is unknown. Base-call qualities are not available, and no considerably larger clone is one nucleotide away. Genomic DNA was extracted from sorted cells for sequencing of the TCRbeta CDR3 region. TCRbeta CDR3 regions were sequenced using the immunoSEQ Assay. TCRdb took this table from immuneACCESS and kept in-frame rearrangements with V and J called. Such tables lack part of the clones; where checked against another copy, unresolved V genes explain under half of the gap, and the rest is unexplained. In this sample the table shows about 19,000 clones, 83% of which occur a single time. The top ten hold about 56% of the sample. Germline trimming: 1 base from V, 4 bases from J; junction bases outside gene matches: 7. The CDR3 numbers 16 residues from cysteine through phenylalanine. CDR3 DNA is the only sequence kept; it has 48 bases, read in frame from the first base. Based on the germline V gene, the CDR1 and CDR2 sequences are LGHNA and YSLEER.

The sample is drawn from a study of OX40 agonist ivuxolimab in advanced cancers. Regarding the research as a whole: Ivuxolimab, which targeted the costimulatory receptor OX40 (CD134), was an agonistic, fully human IgG2 monoclonal antibody. Intravenous ivuxolimab was administered to patients every 2 weeks at six dose levels: 0.01, 0.1, 0.3, 1.5, 3 and 10 mg/kg. Among the roughly 50 dose-escalation patients, 19 had hepatocellular carcinoma, around 15 melanoma, 9 renal cell carcinoma and 9 head and neck cancer. In the dose-escalation cohort, nearly 85% of patients were male, and the mean age was roughly 56 years with a range of roughly 20 to 79. Prior anti-PD-1, anti-PD-L1 or anti-CTLA-4 therapy was permitted, and about two fifths of dose-escalation patients had received checkpoint inhibitors. Partial responses occurred in three dose-escalation patients, of whom one had hepatocellular carcinoma and two had cutaneous melanoma. Peripheral TCRbeta sequencing was intended to test whether TCR sequence diversity was altered and clonal T-cell expansion was caused by ivuxolimab. The paper covers the monotherapy dose-escalation part of the phase I ivuxolimab trial, which included N ≈ 50 patients. General conclusions and limits of the study: In the 0.1-3.0 mg/kg groups, partial responders were among the patients with the lowest normalized peripheral clonal expansion, particularly in CD8+ T cells. Low levels of normalized T-cell clonal expansion were also seen in some patients who did not respond. At doses of 0.1 to 3.0 mg/kg, clonal expansion of both CD4+ and CD8+ T cells in blood was seen between baseline and week 6. After ivuxolimab, CD8+ T cells had more expanded clones than CD4+ T cells on average. The antigen specificity of the peripheral T cells that underwent clonal expansion was not determined.

The trial excluded patients who had a history of autoimmune disease or were on systemic immunosuppression. Peripheral blood for TCR sequencing was drawn from every dose cohort at baseline, at cycle 4 day 1 and at cycle 7 day 1. The samples were taken from a phase I, first-in-human, multicenter, open-label dose-escalation trial of ivuxolimab. Adults with locally advanced or metastatic melanoma, renal cell, hepatocellular, or head and neck squamous cell carcinoma were enrolled in the trial. CD4+ and CD8+ T cells were sorted separately from peripheral blood before TCR sequencing. This TCR was sampled from an adult with an advanced solid tumor such as melanoma, head and neck, liver or kidney cancer. Source: CD4+ or CD8+ T cells sorted from blood, taken in a trial of the OX40 agonist ivuxolimab. The chain employs TRBV4-3 and TRBJ2-3; TRBD2 aligns with 8 central bases. The CDR3 reads as follows: CASSQVTGGLPDTQYF. The bases read TGCGCCAGCAGCCAAGTGACGGGGGGGCTGCCAGATACGCAGTATTTT.